The 8 T cell receptor beta chains below were found in one sample sequenced in a study of identical twins. TCRdb re-called the 5' RACE reads with MiXCR, one entry per CDR3 protein. The data show some 730,000 distinct CDR3 sequences, 15% to 20% seen once. The sample was also linked to a second study, of T cells expressing NK-cell markers.

The sequenced material came from PBMCs. These TCRs come from a woman under 30 in good health.

The chain combines TRBV10-3 with TRBJ2-7; TRBD1 aligns across 7 bases. The CDR3 totals 15 residues. The V gene end was trimmed by 0 bases and the J gene end by 3 bases; junction bases not matched to a gene: 5. Germline assignment: CDR1 ENHRY and CDR2 SYGVKD. CDR3: CAISESLGQDYEQYF. The CDR3 bases are TGTGCCATCAGTGAGTCTCTCGGACAGGACTACGAGCAGTACTTC.

This clonotype was detected only a few times. V usage is TRBV6-1 and J usage is TRBJ2-1; tentative D call: TRBD1 (6 bases). Trimming left V 6 bases short and J 0 bases short, with 15 bases between. Germline loops: CDR1 MNHNS, CDR2 SASEGT. CDR3 size: 16 residues. Here the CDR3 reads CASSHQGSSSYNEQFF. The CDR3 nucleotides read TGTGCCAGCAGCCATCAGGGGTCGAGCTCCTACAATGAGCAGTTCTTC.

This clonotype occurred many times. The chain joins TRBV5-1 to TRBJ1-6; D may be TRBD1 (6 bases). With 4 bases removed from V and 7 bases from J, the gap between germline ends came to 18 bases. Per germline, CDR1 SGHRS and CDR2 YFSETQ. This CDR3 is 16 amino acids long. CDR3: CASSASDRQYNSPLHF. The CDR3 DNA reads as TGCGCCAGCAGCGCCTCGGACAGACAGTACAATTCACCCCTCCACTTT.

This chain's CDR3 is CASSLPRGAASTDTQYF. CDR3 in DNA: TGTGCCAGCAGCTTACCCCGGGGGGCAGCTAGCACAGATACGCAGTATTTT. The chain joins TRBV7-6 to TRBJ2-3, with D maybe TRBD2 (7 bases). Trimming removed 2 bases from V and 0 bases from J, with 15 bases in between. In germline, CDR1 is SGHVS, CDR2 FNYEAQ. The CDR3 runs to 17 residues.

This chain joins TRBV12-3 or TRBV12-4 and TRBJ1-3, with D possibly being TRBD1 (6 bases). Between the trimmed V and J ends, which lost 5 bases and 0 bases, there was a span of 14 bases. The CDR3 runs 16 residues. CDR3 nucleotide sequence: TGTGCCAGCAGTGGAACCGGGACACACTCTGGAAACACCATATATTTT. Amino acids: CASSGTGTHSGNTIYF.

This clonotype was seen only a few times. This chain uses TRBV29-1 with TRBJ2-1; 11 nucleotides align to TRBD2. Per the germline V gene, CDR1 is SQVTM and CDR2 is ANQGSEA. The CDR3 spans 14 residues. Trimming removed 6 bases from V and 3 bases from J; junction bases left unmatched: 4. CDR3 residues: CSVGTSGYYNEQFF. CDR3 nucleotides: TGCAGCGTAGGGACTAGCGGTTACTACAATGAGCAGTTCTTC.

In its sample, this clonotype was seen a few times. CDR3 sequence reads: CASSGEGRITDTQYF. CDR3 coding DNA: TGTGCCAGTAGTGGAGAGGGACGGATCACAGATACGCAGTATTTT. The chain carries TRBV19 and TRBJ2-3; the D gene could be TRBD1 or TRBD2 (5 bases each). V lost 5 bases, J lost 2 bases, and 14 bases lay in between. This CDR3 is 15 amino acids long. Germline loops: CDR1 LNHDA, CDR2 SQIVND (reference sequence).

This sequence joins TRBV11-2 and TRBJ2-3; no clear D gene. The V end was cut by 4 bases, the J end by 7 bases, with 18 bases between. Looked up from germline, CDR1 is SGHAT and CDR2 is FQNNGV. This CDR3 has 15 residues. The CDR3 protein is CASSSPRLATHTQYF. CDR3 sequence (DNA): TGTGCCAGCAGCTCCCCCCGACTGGCTACTCATACGCAGTATTTT.